This TCR beta chain was obtained from a study of cytomegalovirus exposure and HLA in healthy donors. Study-level results: It has been reported that TCR beta sequences accurately predicted the HLA-A and HLA-B alleles of most subjects.

The V end was cut by 6 bases, the J end by 0 bases, with 20 bases between. This CDR3 is built from 17 residues. In germline, CDR1 is MDHEN, CDR2 SYDVKM. Worth noting for this clone: What it binds is unknown.

With 60 Vbeta and 13 Jbeta primers, the PCR was carried out. Libraries were prepared by immunoSEQ multiplex PCR; TCRdb keeps only in-frame clonotypes and omits some of them. The sample has about 130,000 clones, around 84% seen once. The TCR sequence derives from a woman aged 18-30 years in good health and CMV-seropositive. The specimen was PBMCs. The chain employs TRBV28 and TRBJ1-1; weak D call: TRBD1 (5 bases). The CDR3 sequence is CASSLPPGVFLNTEAFF. The CDR3 DNA sequence: TGTGCCAGCAGCCTTCCCCCGGGGGTCTTCCTGAACACTGAAGCTTTCTTT.